This TCR beta chain appears in the sequencing data of a study of blood T cell repertoires in COVID-19. Study context: Collection of acute and convalescent COVID-19 samples took place in the United States, Italy and Spain. T cells, B-cell-depleted T cells, or PBMCs provided the cDNA or gDNA that served as material.

This clone was counted a few times. Trimming removed 8 bases at V and 7 bases at J, with 17 bases between. CDR1 and CDR2 (germline): GTSNPN, SVGIG (reference sequence). The CDR3 contains 13 residues. Original methodology: Cell counts per sample came from amplifying reference gene primers. Profiled with immunoSEQ multiplex PCR; TCRdb holds only in-frame clones, not every one. Clonal size and the V and J genes are those of that table, whereas D and trimming came from the DNA. The sample lists 90,000 to 120,000 clones, roughly 84% occurring once. This chain uses TRBV30 with TRBJ1-4, with D perhaps TRBD1 (5 bases). The sequence derives from a human donor in a cohort sampled during active COVID-19. Sequencing used peripheral blood. The DNA for the CDR3 is TGTGCCGGGGCACAGGCTTTCGGTGAAAAACTGTTTTTT. Its protein is CAGAQAFGEKLFF.